The next 2 T cell receptor beta chains were all read from a single sample in a study of T cells expressing NK-cell markers (dated by TCRdb to 2020 to 2022). Library preparation employed 5' RACE. Sequencing was carried out with an Illumina HiSeq 2000. Following TCRdb reprocessing, every CDR3 protein sequence forms one entry, and DNA is not provided. This sample's records show 500,000 to 700,000 distinct CDR3 sequences. Of the sample, roughly 3.4% is held by the ten largest clones. Sequenced sample: blood T cells: a sorted CD56 or NKG2C T cell subset, CD4+ or CD8+ T cells, or bulk PBMC T cells (not recorded which). The receptor source for this set is a man aged 18 to 35 in good health. Donor details come from another sample of the same person, matched by shared clones.

The chain carries TRBV12-3 or TRBV12-4 and TRBJ1-1; TCRdb's D gene call, TRBD1, goes unchecked for lack of DNA. The CDR3 totals 15 residues. The CDR3: CASSTRQRPNTEAFF.

The V call is TRBV12-3 or TRBV12-4, the J call TRBJ2-1; the TCRdb call, TRBD2, lacks DNA for checking. This CDR3 comprises 15 residues. This chain's CDR3 is CASSLREMGGYEQFF.